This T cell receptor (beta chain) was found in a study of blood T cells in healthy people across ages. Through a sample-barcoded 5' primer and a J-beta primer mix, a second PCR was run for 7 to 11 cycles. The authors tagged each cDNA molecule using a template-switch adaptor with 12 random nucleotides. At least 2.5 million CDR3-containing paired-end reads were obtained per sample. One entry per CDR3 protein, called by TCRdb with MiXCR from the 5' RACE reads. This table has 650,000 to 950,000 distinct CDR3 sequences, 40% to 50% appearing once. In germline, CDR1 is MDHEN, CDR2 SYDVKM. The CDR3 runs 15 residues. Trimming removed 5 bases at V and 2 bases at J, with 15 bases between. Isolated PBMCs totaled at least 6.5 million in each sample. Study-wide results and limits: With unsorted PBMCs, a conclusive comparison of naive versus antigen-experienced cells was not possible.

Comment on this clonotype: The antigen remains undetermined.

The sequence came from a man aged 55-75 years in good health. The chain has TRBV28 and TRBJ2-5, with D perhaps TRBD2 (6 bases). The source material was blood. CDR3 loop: CASSPRGEAQETQYF. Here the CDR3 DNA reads TGTGCCAGCAGTCCCCGCGGGGAGGCACAAGAGACCCAGTACTTC.